This entry lists 32 T cell receptor beta chains sequenced from one sample in a study of Ad26.COV2.S vaccination and SARS-CoV-2 variants (dated by TCRdb to 2020 to 2022). Library construction relied on the immunoSEQ multiplex PCR assay. TCRdb limited this immuneACCESS table to in-frame rearrangements with V and J called. A share of clones is missing; checked studies link under half to unresolved V genes, and the rest is unexplained. For this sample the table gives some 270,000 clones, of which around 88% were detected only once. Of the sample, 2.9% falls within the top ten clones. Per the publication, the treatment or condition label means: 19 received Ad26.COV2.S at low or high dose, single or two shots; 5 received placebo; per-sample allocation not given. Repertoires of vaccine and placebo recipients were sequenced from samples taken on day 63 after the first injection. The source was peripheral blood, collected in a trial of Ad26.COV2.S vaccine versus placebo. The receptors were gathered from a person between 18 and 65 years old who received the Ad26.COV2.S COVID-19 vaccine or a placebo.

The chain links TRBV21-1 to TRBJ1-2; TRBD1 is taken as the D call from the table, unchecked against the DNA. TRBV21-1 counts as a pseudogene. The CDR3 is 20 residues long. The CDR3 nucleotides are TGTGCTAGCAGCCTCGTCGGTCACAGGGTGTTCTTCTCGATTAACTATGGCTACACCTTC. This translates into CASSLVGHRVFFSINYGYTF.

In its sample, this clone was seen a few times. V and J are TRBV7-9 and TRBJ1-2, with D possibly matching TRBD1 (5 bases). Germline V gene data show CDR1 as SEHNR and CDR2 as FQNEAQ (reference sequence). This CDR3 region has 12 residues. Trimming left V 5 bases short and J 8 bases short, with 12 bases between. CDR3 loop: CASSPQGGGYTF. CDR3 DNA sequence: TGTGCCAGCAGCCCCCAGGGCGGAGGCTACACCTTC.

This clone appeared a single time. This chain joins TRBV7-2 and TRBJ2-3; D ambiguous. Trimming pared 3 bases from V and 0 bases from J, leaving 7 bases between. CDR3 length equals 14 residues. CDR1 and CDR2 (germline): SGHTA, FQGNSA. As DNA, the CDR3 is TGTGCCAGCAGCTTCTCCGTAAGCACAGATACGCAGTATTTT. It specifies CASSFSVSTDTQYF.

This chain joins TRBV7-3 and TRBJ2-1; the match to TRBD2 covers 7 bases. The CDR3 totals 15 residues. Trimming cost V 1 base and J 5 bases; bases outside gene matches: 5. The germline CDR1 and CDR2 sequences are SGHTA and FQGTGA. The CDR3 loop reads CASSLRGTNDNEQFF. In nucleotides, the CDR3 is TGTGCCAGCAGCTTAAGAGGGACTAACGACAATGAGCAGTTCTTC. Variable domain in full (rest from reference TRBV7-3 and TRBJ2-1): GAGVSQTPSNKVTEKGKYVELRCDPISGHTALYWYRQSLGQGPEFLIYFQGTGAADDSGLPNDRFFAVRPEGSVSTLKIQRTERGDSAVYLCASSLRGTNDNEQFFGPGTRLTVL.

The chain couples TRBV11-1 to TRBJ2-2; the match to TRBD1 covers 7 bases. J lost 5 bases, V lost 1 base, and 1 base had no gene match. Germline values: CDR1 SGHAT, CDR2 FQDESV (reference sequence). The CDR3 has 14 residues. The CDR3 DNA is TGTGCCAGCAGCTTAGGGACAGGTACCGGGGAGCTGTTTTTT. Translating it yields CASSLGTGTGELFF.

The J gene is TRBJ1-3, the V gene TRBV18; possibly TRBD1 for D (5 bases). Germline values: CDR1 KGHSH, CDR2 LQKENI. The CDR3 contains 14 residues. V was clipped by 1 base and J by 3 bases, with 7 bases between them. This chain's CDR3 is CASSPQTGGNTIYF. The CDR3 nucleotides are TGTGCCAGCTCACCACAAACAGGTGGAAACACCATATATTTT.

This sequence joins TRBV19 and TRBJ1-1, with D unresolved. CDR3 length: 15 residues. Trimming removed 7 bases from V and 7 bases from J, with 22 bases in between. The germline gives CDR1 LNHDA, CDR2 SQIVND (reference sequence). The DNA of the CDR3 is TGTGCCAGTATACGGTCAGGCTCTCTTCAGGATGAAGCTTTCTTT. This codes for CASIRSGSLQDEAFF.

The CDR3 loop is CASSARTGAYNEQFF. The CDR3 region has the DNA TGTGCCAGCAGTGCAAGGACAGGGGCCTACAATGAGCAGTTCTTC. This chain links TRBV25-1 with TRBJ2-1; TRBD1 aligns across 9 bases. J lost 2 bases, V lost 4 bases, and 3 bases had no gene match. In germline, CDR1 is MGHDK, CDR2 SYGVNS. The CDR3 is 15 amino acids.

This clone was seen once. The V gene is TRBV19, the J gene TRBJ2-7, with 7 bases identical to TRBD2. The V and J ends lost 3 bases and 0 bases, in that order; junction bases with no gene match: 5. Germline V lookup: CDR1 LNHDA, CDR2 SQIVND (reference sequence). This CDR3 has 15 residues. The CDR3 nucleotides are TGTGCCAGTAGTATTCTCGCGGGAGACTCCTACGAGCAGTACGTC. It specifies CASSILAGDSYEQYV.

The gene calls are TRBV5-1 and TRBJ2-3, with 9 bases lining up with TRBD2. CDR3 length: 16 amino acids. Germline V gene data show CDR1 as SGHRS and CDR2 as YFSETQ. V lost 2 bases and J lost 0; bases outside the gene matches: 4. CDR3 region: CASSFLAGTSTDTQYF. Here the CDR3 DNA reads TGCGCCAGCAGCTTCCTAGCGGGGACTAGCACAGATACGCAGTATTTT.

This chain connects TRBV5-6 to TRBJ1-4, with TRBD1 matching 7 bases. The CDR3 has 14 amino acids. J lost 7 bases, V lost 4 bases, and 7 bases had no gene match. Germline V gene data show CDR1 as SGHDT and CDR2 as YYEEEE. For the CDR3, the DNA is TGTGCCAGCAGCCCTGGGCAGGGGGGTGAAAAACTGTTTTTT. Amino acid sequence: CASSPGQGGEKLFF.

V usage is TRBV3-1 (or the pseudogene TRBV3-2) and J usage is TRBJ2-1; 11 nucleotides align to TRBD2. The CDR3 has 15 residues. Germline V gene sequence: CDR1 LGHDT, CDR2 YNNKEL (reference sequence). The V segment lost 6 bases and the J segment 5 bases; nucleotides outside the gene matches: 6. The CDR3 DNA sequence: TGTGCCAGCAGACTTGGACTAGCGGGTGACAATGAGCAGTTCTTC. Amino acid sequence: CASRLGLAGDNEQFF.

The rearrangement joins TRBV4-1 to TRBJ2-1, with D perhaps TRBD1 (5 bases). The CDR3 runs to 14 residues. Trimming pared 1 base from V and 9 bases from J, leaving 13 bases between. Germline values: CDR1 MGHRA, CDR2 YSYEKL. This chain's CDR3 is CASSQAPRASEQFF. The CDR3 nucleotides read TGCGCCAGCAGCCAAGCCCCCAGGGCGAGTGAGCAGTTCTTC.

This clone was found a few times. The genes are TRBV4-1 and TRBJ2-3; D ambiguous. The CDR3 is 15 residues long. Between the trimmed V and J ends, which lost 3 bases and 11 bases, there was a span of 21 bases. Germline V gene data show CDR1 as MGHRA and CDR2 as YSYEKL. DNA for the CDR3: TGCGCCAGCAGCCACCCCCTACCGGGCCCCTCGCAGCAGTATTTT. It specifies CASSHPLPGPSQQYF.

The rearrangement uses TRBV6-5 and TRBJ2-2, with D unclear. CDR1 MNHEY and CDR2 SVGAGI come from the germline V gene. The CDR3 is made up of 13 amino acids. The V and J ends lost 6 bases and 7 bases respectively, with 12 bases between them. The CDR3 DNA is TGTGCCAGCAGCTCCACTCACGGCGGGGAGCTGTTTTTT. This translates into CASSSTHGGELFF.

This sequence joins TRBV15 and TRBJ1-5, with 7 bases lining up with TRBD1. CDR3 length equals 15 residues. Germline CDR1 LNHNV, CDR2 YYDKDF (reference sequence). The junction had 4 bases not matched to a gene; V was cut back by 3 bases and J by 2 bases. The CDR3 protein is CATSSRQGGNQPQHF. In DNA form, the CDR3 reads TGTGCCACCAGCAGCAGACAGGGAGGCAATCAGCCCCAGCATTTT.

The chain joins TRBV9 to TRBJ2-5; possibly TRBD2 for D (7 bases). V lost 2 bases, J lost 5 bases, and 19 bases lay in between. The CDR3 has 16 amino acids. Per germline, CDR1 SGDLS and CDR2 YYNGEE. CDR3 DNA: TGTGCCAGCAGCGTGCTCGAGGGGGGGCCTTTGGAGACCCAGTACTTC. This sequence encodes CASSVLEGGPLETQYF. The full variable domain, completed using reference TRBV9 and TRBJ2-5, is DSGVTQTPKHLITATGQRVTLRCSPRSGDLSVYWYQQSLDQGLQFLIQYYNGEERAKGNILERFSAQQFPDLHSELNLSSLELGDSALYFCASSVLEGGPLETQYFGPGTRLLVL.

The J gene is TRBJ2-1, the V gene TRBV5-8; 13 bases fit TRBD2. V shed 2 bases, J shed 4 bases, and the junction held 6 bases outside the gene matches. Germline values: CDR1 SGHTS, CDR2 YDEGEE. The CDR3 consists of 17 residues. CDR3 in amino acids: CASSFMGLAGLYNEQFF. For the CDR3, the DNA is TGTGCCAGCAGCTTTATGGGACTAGCGGGACTTTACAATGAGCAGTTCTTC.

The J gene is TRBJ1-5, the V gene TRBV7-9; weak D call: TRBD1 (6 bases). The V and J ends lost 0 bases and 1 base respectively, with 10 bases between them. The CDR3 length is 16 residues. Germline V gives CDR1 SEHNR, CDR2 FQNEAQ (reference sequence). The CDR3 DNA reads TGTGCCAGCAGCTTAGCCACTGGACAGAGCAATCAGCCCCAGCATTTT. Encoded protein: CASSLATGQSNQPQHF.

This clone was recorded once. The chain combines TRBV13 with TRBJ1-1; TRBD1 aligns across 7 bases. Germline V gene lookup returns CDR1 PRHDT and CDR2 FYEKMQ (reference sequence). The CDR3 loop spans 16 amino acids. V was pared by 8 bases and J by 1 base, with 13 bases of the junction left unmatched. The CDR3 reads CASARSGTVSNTEAFF. In DNA, the CDR3 is TGTGCCAGCGCCAGATCCGGGACAGTATCGAACACTGAAGCTTTCTTT.

The rearrangement joins TRBV11-3 to TRBJ2-1, with D perhaps TRBD1 (6 bases). Germline lookup yields CDR1 SGHNT and CDR2 YENEEA. Trimming shortened V by 1 base and J by 4 bases, and 14 bases separated the two germline ends. The CDR3 loop spans 16 amino acids. In nucleotides, the CDR3 is TGTGCCAGCAGCTTAGGGGTCACCAGGGGTTACAATGAGCAGTTCTTC. It encodes CASSLGVTRGYNEQFF.

This clone was recorded a few times. This chain uses TRBV14 with TRBJ2-7; TRBD1 matches at 8 bases. This CDR3 has 14 residues. J was trimmed by 2 bases and V by 5 bases; bases with no gene match: 5. Germline CDR1 and CDR2: SGHDN and FVKESK. The CDR3 here is CASSDRGGTYEQYF. CDR3 in DNA: TGTGCCAGCAGCGACAGGGGAGGTACCTACGAGCAGTACTTC.

This chain links TRBV20-1 with TRBJ2-4, with D maybe TRBD1 (6 bases). Trimming cost V 3 bases and J 7 bases, with 7 bases left between them. Germline V gene lookup returns CDR1 DFQATT and CDR2 SNEGSKA (reference sequence). The CDR3 is 11 residues long. In DNA, the CDR3 is TGCAGTGCTAGCAGGGGTAACATTCAGTACTTC. Translated: CSASRGNIQYF.

This chain uses TRBV12-5 with TRBJ2-7; unclear D gene. Germline loops: CDR1 LGHNT, CDR2 FRNRAP. The V gene lost 2 bases and the J gene lost 6 bases, with 11 bases spanning the gap. The CDR3 contains 13 residues. The CDR3 loop reads CASGLPPNREQYV. Written as DNA, the CDR3 is TGTGCTAGTGGTTTGCCTCCAAATCGCGAGCAGTACGTC.

The chain links TRBV3-1 (or the pseudogene TRBV3-2) to TRBJ2-2; D remains ambiguous. CDR1 and CDR2 from the germline V gene are LGHDT and YNNKEL (reference sequence). V was clipped by 4 bases and J by 6 bases, with 6 bases between them. CDR3 size: 12 residues. CDR3 DNA sequence: TGTGCCAGCAGCCGTGGCCCCGGGGAGCTGTTTTTT. This codes for CASSRGPGELFF.

The chain uses TRBV6-2 or TRBV6-3 and TRBJ2-1; 12 bases agree with TRBD2. The junction had 8 bases not matched to a gene; V was cut back by 1 base and J by 10 bases. The germline V gene has CDR1 MNHEY and CDR2 SVGEGT. CDR3 length equals 16 residues. The CDR3 loop is CASSYLGLAGHFEQFF. DNA of the CDR3: TGTGCCAGCAGTTACTTGGGACTAGCGGGCCATTTCGAGCAGTTCTTC.

CDR3 nucleotide sequence: TGTGCCAGCCGGACTACAGGGAACACCGGGGAGCTGTTTTTT. Amino acid sequence: CASRTTGNTGELFF. V usage is TRBV19 and J usage is TRBJ2-2; possible D gene TRBD2, 6 bases. The ends were cut back, 9 bases at V and 1 base at J, with 12 bases in the middle. This CDR3 contains 14 residues. Germline V CDR1 and CDR2: LNHDA, SQIVND (reference sequence).

The chain carries TRBV6-2 or TRBV6-3 and TRBJ1-2, with 12 nucleotides matching TRBD1. J gave up 6 bases and V 2 bases, and 13 bases lay outside the gene matches. The CDR3 sequence is 18 residues long. Germline CDR1 is MNHEY and CDR2 is SVGEGT. Here the CDR3 reads CASSYTRDRGPREDGYTF. CDR3 nucleotides: TGTGCCAGCAGTTACACCCGGGACAGGGGGCCACGCGAGGATGGCTACACCTTC.

The chain carries TRBV6-5 and TRBJ1-2, with D tentatively TRBD1 (6 bases). Germline V lookup: CDR1 MNHEY, CDR2 SVGAGI. Trimming removed 9 bases at V and 7 bases at J, with 18 bases between. There are 13 residues in the CDR3. The CDR3 reads CASRSAGVGGYTF. In nucleotides, the CDR3 is TGTGCCAGTCGGTCGGCAGGGGTTGGTGGCTACACCTTC.

The genes are TRBV28 and TRBJ2-7; D is perhaps TRBD2 (6 bases). V was clipped by 3 bases and J by 2 bases, with 8 bases between them. This CDR3 is 13 amino acids long. Germline CDR1 and CDR2: MDHEN and SYDVKM. CDR3 region: CASSLGEAYEQYV. CDR3 sequence (DNA): TGTGCCAGCAGTTTGGGGGAGGCCTACGAGCAGTACGTC.

The chain couples TRBV4-1 to TRBJ2-7, with TRBD2 matching 7 bases. The ends lost 1 base at V and 2 bases at J; junction bases unmatched: 8. Germline V gives CDR1 MGHRA, CDR2 YSYEKL. CDR3 length equals 16 residues. The chain's CDR3 is CASSQVASSGTYEQYF. For the CDR3, the DNA is TGCGCCAGCAGCCAAGTAGCGTCTAGCGGAACCTACGAGCAGTACTTC.

V usage is TRBV7-9 and J usage is TRBJ1-5; D unclear. Germline V gives CDR1 SEHNR, CDR2 FQNEAQ (reference sequence). The CDR3 has 13 residues. Deletions cut 1 base from V and 6 bases from J, with 7 bases between. This chain's CDR3 is CASSLGGGQPQHF. In DNA, the CDR3 is TGTGCCAGCAGCTTAGGCGGCGGTCAGCCCCAGCATTTT.